This entry lists 6 T cell receptor beta chains sequenced from one sample in a study of PD-L1 blockade in urothelial cancer. TCRdb's copy holds only in-frame clones and misses some; the assay was immunoSEQ multiplex PCR. The sample has some 57,000 clones, around four fifths seen once. Time point denoted: pretreatment peripheral blood. The input for sequencing was PBMCs, taken around atezolizumab (anti-PD-L1) treatment. Receptors originate from a man between 45 and 60 years old with urothelial cancer.

V is TRBV6-6 and J is TRBJ1-3; D not resolved. Germline CDR1 is MNHNY and CDR2 is SVGAGI (reference sequence). Trimming pared 2 bases from V and 0 bases from J, leaving 8 bases between. CDR3 length: 15 amino acids. CDR3 bases: TGTGCCAGCAGTTACCGCGTTGGCTCTGGAAACACCATATATTTT. Translating gives CASSYRVGSGNTIYF.

The V call is TRBV19, the J call TRBJ1-2; no clear D. The CDR3 runs 15 residues. Per the germline V gene, CDR1 is LNHDA and CDR2 is SQIVND (reference sequence). Trimming cost V 3 bases and J 10 bases, with 21 bases left between them. The CDR3 loop is CASSIIRGYSPDYTF. The CDR3 DNA follows: TGTGCCAGTAGTATTATTAGAGGCTACTCACCGGACTACACCTTC.

This chain joins TRBV10-3 and TRBJ2-5; TRBD2 is a possible D gene (6 bases). V was trimmed by 4 bases and J by 1 base, leaving 7 bases between them. CDR3 length: 13 amino acids. Germline V gene sequence: CDR1 ENHRY, CDR2 SYGVKD. The CDR3 DNA sequence: TGTGCCATCAGTGGGACTATCCAAGAGACCCAGTACTTC. The encoded protein is CAISGTIQETQYF.

The rearrangement uses TRBV5-6 and TRBJ2-5, with 10 bases fitting TRBD2. The CDR3 runs to 16 residues. Germline-derived CDR1 and CDR2 are SGHDT and YYEEEE. V was clipped by 0 bases and J by 4 bases; unmatched bases: 6. The CDR3 is CASSLEAGGQGETQYF. CDR3 nucleotide sequence: TGTGCCAGCAGCTTGGAAGCGGGGGGGCAGGGAGAGACCCAGTACTTC.

Details on this clone: Other DNA sequences from this sample encode an identical CDR3 as well. J is TRBJ1-1 and V is TRBV30; TRBD1 agrees at 8 bases. CDR1 is GTSNPN and CDR2 is SVGIG in the germline V gene (reference sequence). The J segment lost 4 bases and the V segment lost 0 bases, leaving 4 bases of the junction unmatched. CDR3 length: 14 residues. The CDR3 coding sequence is TGTGCCTGGAGTGTCGGGGGGACAGGCACTGAAGCTTTCTTT. It specifies CAWSVGGTGTEAFF.

The chain links TRBV30 to TRBJ2-3, with D maybe TRBD2 (6 bases). Germline V gene lookup returns CDR1 GTSNPN and CDR2 SVGIG (reference sequence). V lost 0 bases to trimming and J lost 4 bases, with 8 bases between them. The CDR3 is made up of 13 amino acids. CDR3 sequence: CAWSVRRADTQYF. DNA of the CDR3: TGTGCCTGGAGTGTACGGAGGGCAGATACGCAGTATTTT. Combining the CDR3 with reference TRBV30 and TRBJ2-3 gives the whole variable domain SQTIHQWPATLVQPVGSPLSLECTVEGTSNPNLYWYRQAAGRGLQLLFYSVGIGQISSEVPQNLSASRPQDRQFILSSKKLLLSDSGFYLCAWSVRRADTQYFGPGTRLTVL.